This T cell receptor (beta chain) is drawn from a study of identical twins. Many counts were recorded for this clonotype. Its antigen is not known. MiXCR, applied by TCRdb to the 5' RACE reads, yields one record per CDR3 protein. In the table there are hundreds of thousands of distinct CDR3 sequences, roughly 9% of which are singletons. The J segment lost 6 bases and the V segment lost 6 bases, leaving 10 bases of the junction unmatched. The CDR3 covers 13 residues. CDR1 is SQVTM, CDR2 ANQGSEA, per germline. Study conclusions and caveats: Conclusions rested on cross-sectional statistics rather than following the same donors.

The same data also went into a second study, on yellow fever vaccine responses in identical twins.

The sequenced sample consisted of CD8+ T cells sorted from blood. This TCR derives from a woman aged 18-29 years in good health. This sequence joins TRBV29-1 and TRBJ2-7; 8 nucleotides line up with TRBD1. The CDR3 here is CSVIQGDRGEQYF. The CDR3 DNA is TGCAGCGTGATACAGGGGGACCGGGGCGAGCAGTACTTC.